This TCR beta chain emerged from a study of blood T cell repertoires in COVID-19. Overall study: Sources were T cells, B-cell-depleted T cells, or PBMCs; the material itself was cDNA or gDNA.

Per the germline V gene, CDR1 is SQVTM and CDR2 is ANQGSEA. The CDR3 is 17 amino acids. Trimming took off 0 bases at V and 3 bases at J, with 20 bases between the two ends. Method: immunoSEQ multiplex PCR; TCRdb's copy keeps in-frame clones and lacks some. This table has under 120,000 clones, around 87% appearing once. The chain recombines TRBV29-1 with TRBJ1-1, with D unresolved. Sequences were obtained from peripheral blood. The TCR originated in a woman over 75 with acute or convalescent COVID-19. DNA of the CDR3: TGCAGCGTTGAAGATCCAGAGGTCACGGGTGGTGACACTGAAGCTTTCTTT. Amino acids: CSVEDPEVTGGDTEAFF.